A selection of T cell receptor beta chains follows, all from one sample in a study of beta chain features in type 1 diabetes. Using immunoSEQ multiplex PCR, the repertoire was profiled, and TCRdb retains in-frame clones only, with some absent. Of about 640,000 clones in the sample, roughly 12% were seen once. The sequenced sample consisted of naive CD4+ T cells from blood. The receptors shown here come from a man aged 25-45 years with type 1 diabetes. Each CDR3 is given with its conserved first and last residue. Fields, in order: V gene, D gene, J gene, clone size, CDR3 DNA, CDR3 protein. A D gene is named only where the DNA matches it firmly. Size is stated for part of the rows, as once, few or many counts, or as a class when the clone is expanded.

>TRBV16|TRBD2|TRBJ2-5|-
TGTGCCAGCAGCCAAGGGCTAGCGGGGGGCCAAGAGACCCAGTACTTC
CASSQGLAGGQETQYF
>TRBV4-3|TRBD1|TRBJ2-2|few
TGCGCCAGCAGCACCCAGACAGGGGGTCCCGGGGAGCTGTTTTTT
CASSTQTGGPGELFF
>TRBV13|TRBD1|TRBJ1-1|-
TGTGCCAGCAGCCACGACAGGGAGGACACTGAAGCTTTCTTT
CASSHDREDTEAFF
>TRBV5-1|-|TRBJ2-3|few
TGCGCCAGCACCAGCGGACAACCTAGCACAGATACGCAGTATTTT
CASTSGQPSTDTQYF
>TRBV6-1|-|TRBJ2-4|few
TGTGCCAGCAGTGAATTAACCAAAAACATTCAGTACTTC
CASSELTKNIQYF
>TRBV6-1|-|TRBJ2-3|-
TGTGCCAGCCAGATCTCTAGCACAGATACGCAGTATTTT
CASQISSTDTQYF
>TRBV5-4|-|TRBJ1-1|-
TGTGCCAGCAGCTTGGGACAGGCCGGCACTGAAGCTTTCTTT
CASSLGQAGTEAFF
>TRBV30|-|TRBJ2-7|few
TGTGCCTGGAGTAAGGGCAGCTCCTACGAGCAGTACTTC
CAWSKGSSYEQYF
>TRBV18|-|TRBJ2-7|few
TGTGCCAGCTCACCAGAATTCGGGGTCTACGAGCAGTACTTC
CASSPEFGVYEQYF
>TRBV29-1|-|TRBJ1-4|few
TGCAGCGTTCGACGGACTTCTAATGAAAAACTGTTTTTT
CSVRRTSNEKLFF
>TRBV27|-|TRBJ1-4|-
TGTGCCAGCAGTTCGGACAGTTCGAATGAAAAACTGTTTTTT
CASSSDSSNEKLFF
>TRBV7-2|-|TRBJ2-6|few
TGTGCCAGCAGCTTAGCGGTGAGCTCTGGGGCCAACGTCCTGACTTTC
CASSLAVSSGANVLTF
>TRBV7-9|TRBD1|TRBJ2-2|-
TGTGCCAGCAGACTAGGGCCTCCGGGACAGGGGGACACCGGGGAGCTGTTTTTT
CASRLGPPGQGDTGELFF
>TRBV5-1|-|TRBJ1-4|few
TGCGCCAGCAGCTTGGGCAGGGCCACTAATGAAAAACTGTTTTTT
CASSLGRATNEKLFF
>TRBV5-4|-|TRBJ1-1|-
TGTGCCAGCAGCGGAGGGACGACCAGGACCACTGAAGCTTTCTTT
CASSGGTTRTTEAFF
>TRBV7-9|TRBD1|TRBJ1-1|few
TGTGCCAGCAGCCTCGGGACAGGGACTGAAGCTTTCTTT
CASSLGTGTEAFF
>TRBV7-9|-|TRBJ1-1|few
TGTGCCAGCAGCTGGACAGAGGACACTGAAGCTTTCTTT
CASSWTEDTEAFF
>TRBV28|TRBD1|TRBJ1-5|-
TGTGCCAGCAGTCCCGGGACAGGGGGCTCGGAGGGACAGCCCCAGCATTTT
CASSPGTGGSEGQPQHF
>TRBV13|TRBD1|TRBJ1-6|few
TGTGCCAGCAGCCATCAACAGGGGGCCTATAATTCACCCCTCCACTTT
CASSHQQGAYNSPLHF
>TRBV14|-|TRBJ2-7|-
TGTGCCAGCAGCCAAGATCTCAACATCTACGAGCAGTACTTC
CASSQDLNIYEQYF
>TRBV29-1|-|TRBJ2-6|-
TGCAGCGTTGAGAGTGGAGGGGGCGCCTCTGGGGCCAACGTCCTGACTTTC
CSVESGGGASGANVLTF
>TRBV7-6|-|TRBJ1-2|few
TGTGCCAGCAGCCCAGATAGGTATTGGGGCTACACCTTC
CASSPDRYWGYTF
>TRBV7-3|-|TRBJ2-6|-
TGTGCCACCCAACAGAGCTCTGGGGCCAACGTCCTGACTTTC
CATQQSSGANVLTF
>TRBV27|-|TRBJ1-2|few
TGTGCCAGCAGTTTAGTCAGGGGAGGTGGGGGCTACACCTTC
CASSLVRGGGGYTF
>TRBV15|-|TRBJ2-3|-
TGTGCCACCAGCAGAGGCACAGATACGCAGTATTTT
CATSRGTDTQYF
>TRBV5-1|TRBD1|TRBJ1-5|-
TGCGCCAGCAGCCCTAGGGACAGGGCGGGTGCGGGCAATCAGCCCCAGCATTTT
CASSPRDRAGAGNQPQHF
>TRBV2|TRBD1|TRBJ1-6|-
TGTGCCAGCAGTGAACAGGGGGCGAATTCACCCCTCCACTTT
CASSEQGANSPLHF
>TRBV7-9|-|TRBJ1-6|-
TGTGCCAGCAGCTCCCCACCTCCGGGACAAGGTCCTTCACCCCTCCACTTT
CASSSPPPGQGPSPLHF
>TRBV2|-|TRBJ2-2|-
TGTGCCAGCAGTGGGGGAGTCGGGGAGCTGTTTTTT
CASSGGVGELFF
>TRBV15|TRBD1|TRBJ1-1|few
TGTGCCACCAGCGGTACAGGGGGAACTGAAGCTTTCTTT
CATSGTGGTEAFF
>TRBV9|TRBD2|TRBJ2-1|few
TGTGCCAGCAGCCTGACTAGCGGGGCCTACAATGAGCAGTTCTTC
CASSLTSGAYNEQFF
>TRBV2|-|TRBJ2-1|-
TGTGCCAGCAGTGAAGGGTGGAAGGGGAATGAGCAGTTCTTC
CASSEGWKGNEQFF
>TRBV28|TRBD1|TRBJ2-3|few
TGTGCCAGCAGTCCCGGGACAGGGAGGGATACGCAGTATTTT
CASSPGTGRDTQYF
>TRBV7-2|-|TRBJ2-3|few
TGTGCCAGCAGCCTCGGCCAGGGTTTGTGGACGCAGTATTTT
CASSLGQGLWTQYF
>TRBV7-3|-|TRBJ2-1|-
TGTGCCAGCAGCCCCCGGGCGACCTCCCGTGAGCAGTTCTTC
CASSPRATSREQFF
>TRBV7-9|TRBD1|TRBJ2-7|few
TGTGCCAGCAGCTTTCGGACAGGGGGCCACGAGCAGTACTTC
CASSFRTGGHEQYF
>TRBV11-3|TRBD1|TRBJ2-2|few
TGTGCCAGCAGCTTAGGGGACTGGACAGGGACCGGGGAGCTGTTTTTT
CASSLGDWTGTGELFF
>TRBV6-1|TRBD2|TRBJ2-3|few
TGTGCCAGCAGTGCACTAGCGGGGGCCCTCGTTAACACAGATACGCAGTATTTT
CASSALAGALVNTDTQYF
>TRBV5-6|-|TRBJ2-4|few
TGTGCCAGCAGCTTAGGGCAGGGAGGAAACATTCAGTACTTC
CASSLGQGGNIQYF
>TRBV2|TRBD2|TRBJ2-1|-
TGTGCCAGCAGAGGGACTAGCGGAGTAGGTGAGCAGTTCTTC
CASRGTSGVGEQFF
>TRBV7-2|-|TRBJ1-1|-
TGTGCCAGCAGCTTAGGCCCTCCAGGAGAAGCTTTCTTT
CASSLGPPGEAFF
>TRBV5-1|TRBD2|TRBJ2-5|-
TGCGCCAGCGGTGCTAGCGGGGCCCCCCAGTACTTC
CASGASGAPQYF
>TRBV5-1|-|TRBJ2-7|few
TGCGCCAGCAGCACCGGTTTCCAAGGGGCCTACGAGCAGTACTTC
CASSTGFQGAYEQYF
>TRBV5-1|TRBD2|TRBJ2-3|few
TGCGCCAGCACCGCCTCGTTAGGGACGGCATCCTCTGCGGGAGCAGATACGCAGTATTTT
CASTASLGTASSAGADTQYF
>TRBV27|TRBD1|TRBJ1-2|-
TGTGCCAGCAGTTCCCATCTTAGACAGGGCAACAACTATGGCTACACCTTC
CASSSHLRQGNNYGYTF
>TRBV19|-|TRBJ1-6|-
TGTGCCAGTAGTATACAGGGGTATAGCTCACCCCTCCACTTT
CASSIQGYSSPLHF
>TRBV29-1|-|TRBJ2-3|-
TGCAGCGTTGGGGGGCTCAGCACAGATACGCAGTATTTT
CSVGGLSTDTQYF